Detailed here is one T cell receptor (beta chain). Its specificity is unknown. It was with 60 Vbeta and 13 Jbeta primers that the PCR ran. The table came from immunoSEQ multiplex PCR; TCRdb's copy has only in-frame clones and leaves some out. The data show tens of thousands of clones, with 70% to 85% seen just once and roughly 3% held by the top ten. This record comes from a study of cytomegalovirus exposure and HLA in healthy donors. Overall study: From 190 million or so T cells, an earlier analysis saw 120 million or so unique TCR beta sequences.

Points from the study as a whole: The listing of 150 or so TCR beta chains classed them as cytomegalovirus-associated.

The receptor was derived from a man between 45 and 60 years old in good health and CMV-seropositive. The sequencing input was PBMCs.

In DNA, the CDR3 is TGTGCCAGTAGTCGCGACAACGGGAGGAGTGAGAATGAGCAGTTCTTC. Translated: CASSRDNGRSENEQFF. The chain uses TRBV19 and TRBJ2-1, with 7 bases matching TRBD2. This CDR3 contains 16 residues. Germline CDR1 LNHDA, CDR2 SQIVND (reference sequence). The junction had 14 bases not matched to a gene; V was cut back by 5 bases and J by 7 bases.